Only a few counts were recorded for the clone carrying this T cell receptor beta chain. The data were obtained in a study of T cells after yellow fever vaccination. The CDR3 extends over 14 amino acids. Germline-derived CDR1 and CDR2 are MDHEN and SYDVKM. Deletions cut 7 bases from V and 5 bases from J, with 15 bases between. TCRdb redid the calling of the 5' RACE reads with MiXCR, one entry per CDR3 protein. The sample includes 620,000 or so distinct CDR3 sequences, approximately 13% seen only once; the top ten take 14% to 15%. The source was PBMCs, collected on the day of the yellow fever booster vaccination. The V gene is TRBV28, the J gene TRBJ1-3; no definite D call. The sequence came from a man aged 25 to 40 who received the YFV17D yellow fever vaccine. The CDR3 DNA sequence: TGTGCCAGCACCGAAACTGGGTACCGAAACACCATATATTTT. It encodes CASTETGYRNTIYF.